Following are 29 T cell receptor beta chains from one sample sequenced in a study of blood T cell repertoires in COVID-19 (dated by TCRdb to 2019 to 2021). Library method: the immunoSEQ multiplex PCR assay. TCRdb mirrors the immuneACCESS table, restricted to in-frame sequences. Some clones are absent from its copies; in checked studies, under half trace to an unresolved V gene, and the reason for the others is unknown. This sample holds 200,000 to 250,000 clones; approximately 85% were observed only once. Around 5% of the sample is taken by the ten largest. Sequencing was done on a sample of peripheral blood. The receptors were gathered from a woman aged 70 to 79 with acute or convalescent COVID-19.

V gene TRBV18 combines with J gene TRBJ1-5, with 10 positions matching TRBD1. In germline, CDR1 is KGHSH, CDR2 LQKENI. Trimming cost V 3 bases and J 7 bases; bases outside gene matches: 9. The CDR3 extends over 16 amino acids. The CDR3 bases are TGTGCCAGCTCACCTCGAATGGGACAGGGGTCGCAGCCCCAGCATTTT. Translating it yields CASSPRMGQGSQPQHF.

This chain uses TRBV19 with TRBJ1-5; 8 nucleotides match TRBD1. Germline trimming cut 5 bases from V and 7 bases from J; bases unmatched to any gene: 13. Per germline, CDR1 LNHDA and CDR2 SQIVND (reference sequence). CDR3 size: 16 residues. The DNA of the CDR3 is TGTGCCAGTAGTCCTTACCTACAGGGGGTGAGGCAGCCCCAGCATTTT. Protein: CASSPYLQGVRQPQHF.

The rearrangement links TRBV19 to TRBJ2-5; D might be TRBD1 (6 bases). The CDR3 covers 13 residues. V lost 6 bases, J lost 1 base, and 9 bases lay in between. CDR1 and CDR2 (germline): LNHDA, SQIVND (reference sequence). The CDR3 nucleotides read TGTGCCAGTAGAAGAGGGGGCCAAGAGACCCAGTACTTC. Translation: CASRRGGQETQYF. The whole variable domain, remainder taken from reference TRBV19 and TRBJ2-5, is DGGITQSPKYLFRKEGQNVTLSCEQNLNHDAMYWYRQDPGQGLRLIYYSQIVNDFQKGDIAEGYSVSREKKESFPLTVTSAQKNPTAFYLCASRRGGQETQYFGPGTRLLVL.

In its sample, this clone was seen once. This same CDR3 is encoded by further DNA sequences in the sample. V usage is TRBV5-1 and J usage is TRBJ1-1; 8 positions match TRBD1. The CDR3 is 14 amino acids. Germline-derived CDR1 and CDR2 are SGHRS and YFSETQ. V lost 4 bases to trimming and J lost 1 base; unmatched junction nucleotides: 3. CDR3 loop: CASSAGTGNTEAFF. Here the CDR3 DNA reads TGCGCCAGCAGCGCTGGGACAGGGAACACTGAAGCTTTCTTT.

This clone has a handful of counts. This chain joins TRBV5-1 and TRBJ2-3; 11 nucleotides align to TRBD2. V gave up 4 bases and J gave up 2 bases; unmatched junction bases: 9. The CDR3 is made up of 17 amino acids. CDR1 and CDR2 (germline): SGHRS, YFSETQ. The CDR3 protein is CASSESSGGIATDTQYF. The DNA for the CDR3 is TGCGCCAGCAGCGAGTCTAGCGGGGGGATCGCCACAGATACGCAGTATTTT.

V and J are TRBV4-2 and TRBJ2-7; 7 nucleotides line up with TRBD1. V shed 7 bases and J 0 bases; nucleotides not matched to a gene: 9. The CDR3 is 15 amino acids. Germline V gene sequence: CDR1 LGHNA, CDR2 YNFKEQ. CDR3 nucleotides: TGTGCCAGCACCTCCTCGGGACAGAACTCCTACGAGCAGTACTTC. Its protein product is CASTSSGQNSYEQYF.

In DNA, the CDR3 is TGTGCCAGCAGCCAAGATAATACAGGCCTAGGCGAGCAGTACTTC. Protein: CASSQDNTGLGEQYF. The chain uses TRBV4-2 and TRBJ2-7, with a weak D call TRBD1 (5 bases). V gave up 0 bases and J gave up 6 bases, with 15 bases separating them. Germline CDR1 and CDR2: LGHNA and YNFKEQ. This CDR3 is built from 15 residues.

This sequence joins TRBV4-2 and TRBJ1-1; D perhaps matches TRBD1 (6 bases). V was trimmed by 0 bases and J by 7 bases, leaving 12 bases between them. Germline V gives CDR1 LGHNA, CDR2 YNFKEQ. CDR3 size: 14 residues. CDR3 nucleotides: TGTGCCAGCAGCCAAGATATGCGGACAGATGAAGCTTTCTTT. Protein: CASSQDMRTDEAFF.

J is TRBJ2-4 and V is TRBV7-2; 7 positions agree with TRBD1. The CDR3 extends over 13 amino acids. Germline V gene lookup returns CDR1 SGHTA and CDR2 FQGNSA. V trimming: 5 bases; J trimming: 13 bases; junction bases outside the gene matches: 11. CDR3 sequence reads: CASSPPGRDSQYF. CDR3 nucleotides: TGTGCCAGCAGCCCCCCGGGCCGGGACAGCCAGTACTTC.

This chain connects TRBV27 to TRBJ2-2, with TRBD1 matching 9 bases. The germline CDR1 and CDR2 sequences are MNHEY and SMNVEV (reference sequence). This CDR3 contains 15 residues. Trimming cost V 6 bases and J 5 bases; bases outside gene matches: 7. CDR3 sequence: CASRLGQGYTGELFF. The DNA of the CDR3 is TGTGCCAGCAGACTCGGACAGGGGTATACCGGGGAGCTGTTTTTT.

This chain links TRBV6-2 or TRBV6-3 with TRBJ2-3; 8 bases agree with TRBD2. The CDR3 has 15 residues. Per the germline V gene, CDR1 is MNHEY and CDR2 is SVGEGT. V lost 6 bases to trimming and J lost 0 bases; unmatched junction nucleotides: 5. CDR3 nucleotides: TGTGCCAGCAGCGAGCGGGGGTCTAGCACAGATACGCAGTATTTT. It yields the protein CASSERGSSTDTQYF.

The DNA of the CDR3 is TGTGCCAGCAGCTTGTTAATACAGGGCGCAGATACGCAGTATTTT. Its protein is CASSLLIQGADTQYF. The genes are TRBV5-6 and TRBJ2-3, with TRBD1 as a possible D gene (6 bases). V lost 1 base and J lost 4, with 13 bases in between. Germline V gives CDR1 SGHDT, CDR2 YYEEEE. The CDR3 is 15 residues long.

The rearrangement uses TRBV11-1 and TRBJ2-2; D not resolved. V lost 2 bases, J lost 2 bases, and 6 bases lay in between. This CDR3 has 14 amino acids. The germline V gene has CDR1 SGHAT and CDR2 FQDESV (reference sequence). The CDR3 is CASSLLANTGELFF. CDR3 nucleotide sequence: TGTGCCAGCAGCTTATTGGCCAACACCGGGGAGCTGTTTTTT. The full variable domain, rest sourced from reference TRBV11-1 and TRBJ2-2, is EAEVAQSPRYKITEKSQAVAFWCDPISGHATLYWYRQILGQGPELLVQFQDESVVDDSQLPKDRFSAERLKGVDSTLKIQPAELGDSAMYLCASSLLANTGELFFGEGSRLTVL.

This clone appeared once. The same CDR3 can be traced to other DNA sequences in this sample. The chain has TRBV12-5 and TRBJ2-1; TRBD2 aligns across 15 bases. The germline V gene has CDR1 LGHNT and CDR2 FRNRAP. The ends lost 6 bases at V and 8 bases at J; junction bases unmatched: 5. There are 15 residues in the CDR3. This CDR3 reads CASGLGLAGGDEQFF. The DNA for the CDR3 is TGTGCTAGTGGCCTGGGACTAGCGGGGGGAGATGAGCAGTTCTTC.

The gene calls are TRBV4-2 and TRBJ1-2; D gene unclear. V shed 0 bases and J shed 4 bases, with 9 bases lying between them. In germline, CDR1 is LGHNA, CDR2 YNFKEQ. The CDR3 totals 14 residues. The CDR3 is CASSQEEGTYGYTF. In DNA form, the CDR3 reads TGTGCCAGCAGCCAAGAGGAGGGAACCTATGGCTACACCTTC.

The chain couples TRBV25-1 to TRBJ1-2, with D unclear. Per the germline V gene, CDR1 is MGHDK and CDR2 is SYGVNS. Deletions cut 6 bases from V and 4 bases from J, with 12 bases between. This CDR3 is 13 amino acids long. The CDR3 sequence is CASRGGGIYGYTF. The CDR3 region has the DNA TGTGCCAGCAGGGGAGGCGGGATCTATGGCTACACCTTC.

The chain carries TRBV4-2 and TRBJ1-3; 7 nucleotides line up with TRBD1. The V gene's germline CDR1 is LGHNA and CDR2 YNFKEQ. Trimming removed 1 base from V and 0 bases from J; junction bases left unmatched: 6. This CDR3 spans 17 amino acids. The CDR3 spells CASSQVQGPNSGNTIYF. The CDR3 DNA reads as TGTGCCAGCAGCCAAGTACAGGGGCCTAACTCTGGAAACACCATATATTTT.

The chain recombines TRBV2 with TRBJ1-5; D remains unclear. Germline CDR1 is SNHLY and CDR2 is FYNNEI. Trimming stripped 4 bases from V and 0 bases from J, with 10 bases between. The CDR3 length is 15 residues. The CDR3 nucleotides read TGTGCCAGCAGTGGCCGAGAAAATAGCAATCAGCCCCAGCATTTT. Its translation is CASSGRENSNQPQHF.

The chain is built from TRBV14 and TRBJ2-1; 12 bases align to TRBD2. Germline CDR1 reads SGHDN; CDR2 reads FVKESK. This CDR3 contains 16 residues. V lost 4 bases to trimming and J lost 4 bases; unmatched junction nucleotides: 5. The CDR3, as DNA: TGTGCCAGCAGCCGACTGACTAGCGGGGGATACAATGAGCAGTTCTTC. This gives the protein CASSRLTSGGYNEQFF.

The gene calls are TRBV24-1 and TRBJ1-1; D remains ambiguous. Germline V gene lookup returns CDR1 KGHDR and CDR2 SFDVKD. The CDR3 spans 12 residues. The ends were cut back, 1 base at V and 7 bases at J, with 6 bases in the middle. This CDR3 reads CATSDFGDEAFF. The CDR3 bases are TGTGCCACCAGTGATTTCGGTGATGAAGCTTTCTTT.

The CDR3 loop is CASSRTGGSSPLHF. Written as DNA, the CDR3 is TGTGCCAGCAGCAGGACAGGGGGGAGTTCACCCCTCCACTTT. This chain uses TRBV5-7 with TRBJ1-6, with TRBD1 matching over 10 bases. TRBV5-7 is labeled an ORF, and its function is uncertain. The ends lost 4 bases at V and 9 bases at J; junction bases unmatched: 4. The CDR3 has 14 amino acids.

A single count supports this clone. This chain uses TRBV18 with TRBJ2-7; 8 nucleotides align to TRBD1. The germline gives CDR1 KGHSH, CDR2 LQKENI. V shed 0 bases and J 3 bases; nucleotides not matched to a gene: 4. This CDR3 has 15 amino acids. CDR3 bases: TGTGCCAGCTCACCACCAGCTGGACAGGGCTACGAGCAGTACTTC. Translating it yields CASSPPAGQGYEQYF.

This rearrangement joins TRBV5-4 to TRBJ2-1; maybe TRBD2 (5 bases). From germline, CDR1 is SGHNT and CDR2 YYREEE (reference sequence). There are 15 residues in the CDR3. Trimming stripped 4 bases from V and 0 bases from J, with 11 bases between. The CDR3 DNA is TGTGCCAGCAGCGTGGACGGGAACTCCTACAATGAGCAGTTCTTC. Translating gives CASSVDGNSYNEQFF.

CDR3 residues: CASSLDRHYGYTF. CDR3 DNA: TGTGCCAGCAGCTTAGACAGACACTATGGCTACACCTTC. The chain has TRBV7-2 and TRBJ1-2; no firm D call. The ends were cut back, 1 base at V and 3 bases at J, with 6 bases in the middle. The CDR3 runs to 13 residues. Germline V gene data show CDR1 as SGHTA and CDR2 as FQGNSA.

The chain has TRBV6-1 and TRBJ1-2; possible D gene TRBD1, 5 bases. There are 14 residues in the CDR3. Trimming removed 3 bases from V and 7 bases from J, with 15 bases in between. Looked up from germline, CDR1 is MNHNS and CDR2 is SASEGT. CDR3 loop: CASSEGHSTGGYTF. DNA for the CDR3: TGTGCCAGCAGTGAGGGGCACAGTACAGGTGGCTACACCTTC.

V and J are TRBV11-2 and TRBJ2-3; the D gene is possibly TRBD2 (5 bases). V shed 1 base and J shed 3 bases, with 11 bases lying between them. The CDR3 totals 15 residues. Germline CDR1 SGHAT, CDR2 FQNNGV. DNA of the CDR3: TGTGCCAGCAGCTTAGCGGGGTTGGGGACAGATACGCAGTATTTT. It specifies CASSLAGLGTDTQYF.

The chain employs TRBV5-4 and TRBJ1-2, with D tentatively TRBD1 (6 bases). The ends were cut back, 7 bases at V and 2 bases at J, with 18 bases in the middle. CDR1 and CDR2 (germline): SGHNT, YYREEE (reference sequence). The CDR3 spans 15 residues. CDR3 amino acids: CASRQSTGINYGYTF. CDR3 DNA sequence: TGTGCCAGCCGACAATCTACAGGGATCAACTATGGCTACACCTTC.

The rearrangement links TRBV7-2 to TRBJ2-7; TRBD1 aligns across 9 bases. V lost 5 bases, J lost 2 bases, and 7 bases stayed unmatched. The CDR3 runs 15 residues. CDR1 is SGHTA, CDR2 FQGNSA, per germline. CDR3 nucleotides: TGTGCCAGCAGCCTAGTGGGGACAGGGACCTACGAGCAGTACTTC. This codes for CASSLVGTGTYEQYF.

The chain combines TRBV2 with TRBJ1-2; D is undetermined. From germline, CDR1 is SNHLY and CDR2 FYNNEI. Trimming removed 8 bases from V and 4 bases from J, with 14 bases in between. The CDR3 consists of 13 residues. CDR3 sequence reads: CASQRLSSYGYTF. The DNA for the CDR3 is TGTGCCAGCCAACGTCTTAGTAGCTATGGCTACACCTTC.